A selection of T cell receptor beta chains follows, all from one sample in a study of immune evolution from preneoplasia to lung adenocarcinoma. Measured with immunoSEQ multiplex PCR; TCRdb has only the in-frame clones, and not every one. The sample includes several thousand clones, approximately 69% of them seen just once. The specimen sequenced was FFPE adjacent normal lung tissue. The receptors were gathered from a person aged 60 to 80 with lung adenocarcinoma. The CDR3 runs from the conserved cysteine through the conserved F or W.

>TRBV14
CASSQAGRRGEQYF
>TRBV6-5
CASRRQRNNYGYTF
>TRBV4-2
CASSQDYGSQETQYF
>TRBV2
CASSEAGIGYEQYF
>TRBV7-5
CARSLTGLINEKLFF
>TRBV7-8
CASSWGLAGGGEQFF
>TRBV7-8
CASSSLQGASGELFF
>TRBV11-2
CASSAGQLGEQYF
>TRBV14
CASSQIGPQVAEQFF
>TRBV4-1
CASSPGQTRTDTQYF